These 27 T cell receptor beta chains were sequenced from one sample in a study of T cell repertoires in cytomegalovirus infection. MiXCR, applied by TCRdb to the reads, yields one record per CDR3 protein. The repertoire holds a few hundred thousand distinct CDR3 sequences, with roughly 10% as singletons. The sample was PBMCs. These receptors were taken from a human donor in good health (CMV status not recorded). Some clones in this sample may be carry-over from other donors' samples.

The table lists this clonotype with a few counts. V and J are TRBV5-6 and TRBJ2-5; 9 positions agree with TRBD1. Germline V gives CDR1 SGHDT, CDR2 YYEEEE. This CDR3 is built from 14 residues. V lost 4 bases, J lost 5 bases, and 6 bases stayed unmatched. The CDR3 sequence is CASSPPDRGETQYF. CDR3 bases: TGTGCCAGCAGCCCACCTGACAGGGGGGAGACCCAGTACTTC.

The gene calls are TRBV7-6 and TRBJ2-5; D gene unclear. Germline CDR1 SGHVS, CDR2 FNYEAQ. V was clipped by 11 bases and J by 2 bases, with 6 bases between them. The CDR3 sequence is 10 residues long. This chain's CDR3 is CAAGQETQYF. CDR3 DNA: TGTGCCGCAGGACAAGAGACCCAGTACTTC.

In its sample, this clonotype was seen many times. J is TRBJ2-2 and V is TRBV7-6; no clear D gene. Germline V CDR1 and CDR2: SGHVS, FNYEAQ. The CDR3 extends over 14 amino acids. V shed 5 bases and J shed 1 base, with 8 bases lying between them. CDR3 sequence reads: CASSLRLNTGELFF. CDR3 in DNA: TGTGCCAGCAGCCTGCGTTTGAACACCGGGGAGCTGTTTTTT.

This clonotype was found many times. V usage is TRBV7-9 and J usage is TRBJ1-1, with 7 bases identical to TRBD1. The germline V gene encodes CDR1 SEHNR and CDR2 FQNEAQ (reference sequence). Trimming took 1 base from V and 5 from J; bases not matched to a gene: 1. The CDR3 runs 13 residues. The CDR3 loop reads CASSLEQGTEAFF. The DNA of the CDR3 is TGTGCCAGCAGCTTAGAACAGGGGACTGAAGCTTTCTTT.

This clonotype was recorded at least ten times. The chain links TRBV14 to TRBJ2-1; maybe TRBD1 (5 bases). This CDR3 has 15 residues. Germline values: CDR1 SGHDN, CDR2 FVKESK. Trimming left V 4 bases short and J 3 bases short, with 13 bases between. CDR3 residues: CASSLLGQSYNEQFF. The CDR3 DNA sequence: TGTGCCAGCAGCCTACTCGGACAAAGCTACAATGAGCAGTTCTTC.

In its sample, this clonotype was seen many times. The genes are TRBV7-9 and TRBJ2-5; 8 positions match TRBD2. CDR3 length: 15 residues. The V gene end was trimmed by 5 bases and the J gene end by 5 bases; junction bases not matched to a gene: 10. Germline V gene data show CDR1 as SEHNR and CDR2 as FQNEAQ (reference sequence). The CDR3 DNA reads as TGTGCCAGCAGCCGGTCGGCGGGAGGCTTCGAGACCCAGTACTTC. Its protein is CASSRSAGGFETQYF.

This clonotype was recorded a few times. The chain combines TRBV12-5 with TRBJ1-2, with no clear D. The CDR3 is 13 amino acids. Germline V gives CDR1 LGHNT, CDR2 FRNRAP. V shed 2 bases and J shed 5 bases, with 9 bases lying between them. The CDR3 coding sequence is TGTGCTAGTGGTTTGATACCAGTGTATGGCTACACCTTC. It codes for CASGLIPVYGYTF. The complete variable domain, with remaining parts taken from reference TRBV12-5 and TRBJ1-2, reads DARVTQTPRHKVTEMGQEVTMRCQPILGHNTVFWYRQTMMQGLELLAYFRNRAPLDDSGMPKDRFSAEMPDATLATLKIQPSEPRDSAVYFCASGLIPVYGYTFGSGTRLTVV.

Note on this clonotype: A much bigger clone sits one base away, suggesting this may be a read error. The CDR3 DNA reads TGTGCCAGCAGCTTAAGGGACAGGGTCGACGAGCAGTACTTC. Its protein product is CASSLRDRVDEQYF. The V call is TRBV7-2, the J call TRBJ2-7; 9 bases align to TRBD1. Germline CDR1 and CDR2: SGHTA and FQGNSA. The CDR3 is made up of 14 amino acids. Trimming took 2 bases from V and 5 from J; bases not matched to a gene: 4.

The chain employs TRBV20-1 and TRBJ1-5; D perhaps matches TRBD1 (5 bases). V dropped 6 bases and J dropped 3 bases, with 12 bases sitting between them. In germline, CDR1 is DFQATT, CDR2 SNEGSKA (reference sequence). The CDR3 is made up of 13 amino acids. The CDR3 DNA is TGCAGTGCGCAAGCCGGGGCCAATCAGCCCCAGCATTTT. The encoded protein is CSAQAGANQPQHF.

This clonotype was counted a few times. CDR3 amino acids: CASSFAGVQETQYF. CDR3 DNA sequence: TGTGCCAGCAGCTTTGCGGGGGTACAAGAGACCCAGTACTTC. This chain connects TRBV7-8 to TRBJ2-5; 7 bases match TRBD2. Germline CDR1 is SGHVS and CDR2 is FQNEAQ. J lost 2 bases, V lost 3 bases, and 3 bases had no gene match. The CDR3 loop spans 14 amino acids.

This clonotype was observed at least ten times. The chain carries TRBV7-2 and TRBJ2-5, with TRBD1 identical over 7 bases. Germline V gene lookup returns CDR1 SGHTA and CDR2 FQGNSA. This CDR3 has 14 amino acids. V gave up 5 bases and J gave up 0 bases; unmatched junction bases: 3. The CDR3 coding sequence is TGTGCCAGCAGCATGACAGGGCACCAAGAGACCCAGTACTTC. This encodes CASSMTGHQETQYF.

The chain uses TRBV19 and TRBJ2-2; 11 bases line up with TRBD2. The V gene's germline CDR1 is LNHDA and CDR2 SQIVND (reference sequence). This CDR3 has 14 amino acids. V trimming: 10 bases; J trimming: 6 bases; junction bases outside the gene matches: 7. CDR3 sequence: CATASGRTAGELFF. The CDR3 nucleotides read TGTGCCACTGCTAGCGGGAGGACGGCCGGGGAGCTGTTTTTT.

This clonotype was counted at least ten times. The chain carries TRBV6-5 and TRBJ1-3; D unclear. The germline gives CDR1 MNHEY, CDR2 SVGAGI. V gave up 4 bases and J gave up 0 bases, with 10 bases separating them. This CDR3 comprises 15 residues. The CDR3 DNA reads as TGTGCCAGCAGTTTAGACGCTACCTCTGGAAACACCATATATTTT. This gives the protein CASSLDATSGNTIYF.

This clonotype appeared a few times. The V gene is TRBV29-1, the J gene TRBJ2-3, with D perhaps being TRBD1 or TRBD2 (5 bases each). Germline V gene sequence: CDR1 SQVTM, CDR2 ANQGSEA. The CDR3 length is 13 residues. V gave up 7 bases and J gave up 2 bases, with 13 bases separating them. The CDR3 coding sequence is TGCAGCGCCCGTGGGGGTGCCACAGATACGCAGTATTTT. Translated, it gives CSARGGATDTQYF.

This clonotype was recorded at least ten times. This chain uses TRBV7-2 with TRBJ1-2; D may be TRBD1 (6 bases). The length of the CDR3 is 15 residues. The germline V gene encodes CDR1 SGHTA and CDR2 FQGNSA. The V gene lost 5 bases and the J gene lost 0 bases, with 13 bases spanning the gap. The CDR3: CASSTYRVSNYGYTF. The CDR3 nucleotides are TGTGCCAGCAGCACGTACAGGGTCTCTAACTATGGCTACACCTTC. The whole variable domain, remainder taken from reference TRBV7-2 and TRBJ1-2, is GAGVSQSPSNKVTEKGKDVELRCDPISGHTALYWYRQSLGQGLEFLIYFQGNSAPDKSGLPSDRFSAERTGGSVSTLTIQRTQQEDSAVYLCASSTYRVSNYGYTFGSGTRLTVV.

This clonotype was found a few times. The gene calls are TRBV5-4 and TRBJ1-2; 9 nucleotides agree with TRBD1. The junction had 7 bases not matched to a gene; V was cut back by 0 bases and J by 4 bases. Germline CDR1 and CDR2: SGHNT and YYREEE (reference sequence). The CDR3 has 16 amino acids. The CDR3 nucleotides read TGTGCCAGCAGCTTGGACAGGGGGCAGCTAGGCTATGGCTACACCTTC. This encodes CASSLDRGQLGYGYTF.

This clonotype was observed many times. V gene TRBV20-1 combines with J gene TRBJ1-5, with D hard to call. V lost 5 bases and J lost 7, with 21 bases in between. Germline V gene data show CDR1 as DFQATT and CDR2 as SNEGSKA (reference sequence). This CDR3 contains 15 residues. CDR3: CSAGEQPIAGQPQHF. The CDR3, as DNA: TGCAGTGCTGGCGAACAGCCGATCGCGGGACAGCCCCAGCATTTT.

The sample holds many counts of this clonotype. The V and J genes are TRBV7-2 and TRBJ2-3; 7 nucleotides line up with TRBD2. The CDR3 is 15 residues long. With V trimmed by 2 bases and J by 2 bases, 4 bases remained unmatched. The germline gives CDR1 SGHTA, CDR2 FQGNSA. The CDR3 coding sequence is TGTGCCAGCAGCTTACGGGCGGGAGCCACAGATACGCAGTATTTT. Its protein product is CASSLRAGATDTQYF.

The chain has TRBV29-1 and TRBJ2-1; TRBD2 might be the D (6 bases). V was shortened by 4 bases and J by 9 bases, with 10 bases between the two germline ends. The length of the CDR3 is 11 residues. The V gene's germline CDR1 is SQVTM and CDR2 ANQGSEA. CDR3 in DNA: TGCAGCGTTGGGCAGGGAGGTGAGCAGTTCTTC. Translation gives CSVGQGGEQFF.

This clonotype was seen at least ten times. The V call is TRBV12-3 or TRBV12-4, the J call TRBJ2-3, with D unresolved. The CDR3 is 13 residues long. With 5 bases removed from V and 8 bases from J, the gap between germline ends came to 14 bases. Written as DNA, the CDR3 is TGTGCCAGCAGTCCACTTTCACCGGGTACGCAGTATTTT. It yields the protein CASSPLSPGTQYF.

This clonotype has a count of ten or more. This chain joins TRBV6-5 and TRBJ2-3, with TRBD2 identical over 12 bases. Germline CDR1 and CDR2: MNHEY and SVGAGI. The CDR3 extends over 16 amino acids. The junction had 10 bases not matched to a gene; V was cut back by 7 bases and J by 5 bases. The CDR3 here is CASTRASGGALDTQYF. The DNA for the CDR3 is TGTGCCAGCACCCGGGCTAGCGGGGGGGCGTTAGATACGCAGTATTTT.

The sample holds many counts of this clonotype. The chain carries TRBV12-3 or TRBV12-4 and TRBJ2-5; D uncertain. The CDR3 loop spans 12 amino acids. Trimming left V 0 bases short and J 8 bases short, with 7 bases between. The chain's CDR3 is CASSLAPATQYF. Here the CDR3 DNA reads TGTGCCAGCAGTTTAGCCCCTGCAACCCAGTACTTC.

This clonotype was counted between two and nine times. V gene TRBV6-4 combines with J gene TRBJ2-2, with D tentatively TRBD1 (5 bases). This CDR3 is 13 amino acids long. Between the trimmed V and J ends, which lost 2 bases and 5 bases, there was a span of 6 bases. Germline V gene lookup returns CDR1 MRHNA and CDR2 SNTAGT. Here the CDR3 DNA reads TGTGCCAGCAGTGACAAGGGGACCGGGGAGCTGTTTTTT. Its translation is CASSDKGTGELFF.

This clonotype was found many times. The CDR3 loop reads CSAMTGGRTEAFF. The CDR3 region has the DNA TGCAGTGCTATGACAGGGGGAAGGACTGAAGCTTTCTTT. The chain employs TRBV20-1 and TRBJ1-1; 9 bases align to TRBD1. Germline V gives CDR1 DFQATT, CDR2 SNEGSKA (reference sequence). This CDR3 spans 13 amino acids. Unmatched junction bases numbered 5, after V lost 4 bases and J lost 5 bases.

Worth noting for this clonotype: Since a much larger clone is just one base distant, this may be a read error. The chain couples TRBV14 to TRBJ2-1, with TRBD1 matching 7 bases. The CDR3 loop spans 13 amino acids. CDR1 SGHDN and CDR2 FVKESK come from the germline V gene. CDR3 DNA sequence: TGTGCCAGCAGCCAATTTAGGGGGCGCCGATGGCTCTTC. It encodes CASSQFRGRRWLF.

The sample holds a few counts of this clonotype. The J gene is TRBJ2-7, the V gene TRBV7-2; 10 bases fit TRBD2. With V trimmed by 1 base and J by 3 bases, 3 bases remained unmatched. Looked up from germline, CDR1 is SGHTA and CDR2 is FQGNSA. The CDR3 consists of 15 residues. The CDR3 sequence: CASSLGTSGFYEQYF. CDR3 nucleotides: TGTGCCAGCAGCTTAGGGACTAGCGGTTTCTACGAGCAGTACTTC.

This clonotype was counted at least ten times. This chain uses TRBV7-2 with TRBJ1-3; a possible D gene is TRBD1 (6 bases). Trimming removed 6 bases at V and 2 bases at J, with 14 bases between. Germline assignment: CDR1 SGHTA and CDR2 FQGNSA. The length of the CDR3 is 15 residues. CDR3 DNA: TGTGCCAGCAGTCCCGGACAGTCCCCTGGAAACACCATATATTTT. As protein: CASSPGQSPGNTIYF. Using reference TRBV7-2 and TRBJ1-3 for the parts outside the CDR3, the full variable domain is GAGVSQSPSNKVTEKGKDVELRCDPISGHTALYWYRQSLGQGLEFLIYFQGNSAPDKSGLPSDRFSAERTGGSVSTLTIQRTQQEDSAVYLCASSPGQSPGNTIYFGEGSWLTVV.